This T cell receptor beta chain was captured by sequencing in a study of naive and memory T cell subsets. General observations from the study: Clonotypes here are unpaired alpha or beta chain sequences. Naive repertoires, especially CD8, held a few larger clonotypes, possibly memory cells re-expressing CD45RA.

This clonotype was detected a few times. What it binds is unknown. Both TRBC1 and TRBC2 were covered by a beta constant-region primer of two equimolar oligonucleotides. Nested alpha and beta constant-region primers with the SP2 primer drove four PCR rounds on ligated cDNA. From the UMI-ligation and nested PCR reads, TCRdb called clonotypes with MiXCR, one entry per CDR3 protein. The data show over 110,000 distinct CDR3 sequences, with about 20% seen just once and 0.6% to 0.8% held by the top ten. The trim removed 2 bases at V and 4 bases at J, leaving 5 bases unmatched. Looked up from germline, CDR1 is DFQATT and CDR2 is SNEGSKA (reference sequence). This CDR3 contains 14 residues.

V usage is TRBV20-1 and J usage is TRBJ1-1, with 9 bases lining up with TRBD1. The clonotype was recovered from a human donor in good health. Specimen: naive CD8+ T cells from blood. The CDR3 here is CSARTLTGGTEAFF. CDR3 bases: TGCAGTGCTAGAACCCTGACAGGGGGCACTGAAGCTTTCTTT.